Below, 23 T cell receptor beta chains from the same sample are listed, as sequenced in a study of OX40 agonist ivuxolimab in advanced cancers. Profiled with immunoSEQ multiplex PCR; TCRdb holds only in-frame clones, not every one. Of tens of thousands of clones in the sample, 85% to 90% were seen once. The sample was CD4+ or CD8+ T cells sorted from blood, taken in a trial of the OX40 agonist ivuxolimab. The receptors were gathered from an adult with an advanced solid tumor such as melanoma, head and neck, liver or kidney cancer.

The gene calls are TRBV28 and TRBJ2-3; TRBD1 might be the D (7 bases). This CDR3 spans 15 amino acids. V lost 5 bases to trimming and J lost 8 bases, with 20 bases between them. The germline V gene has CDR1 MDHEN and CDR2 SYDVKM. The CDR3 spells CASSPRQGGVVTQYF. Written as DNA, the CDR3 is TGTGCCAGCAGTCCTCGACAGGGAGGCGTTGTTACGCAGTATTTT.

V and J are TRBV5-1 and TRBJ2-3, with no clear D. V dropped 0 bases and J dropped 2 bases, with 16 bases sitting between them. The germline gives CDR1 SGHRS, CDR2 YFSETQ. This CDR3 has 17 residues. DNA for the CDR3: TGCGCCAGCAGCTTGGGGGCGCAACCCCTTCCCACAGATACGCAGTATTTT. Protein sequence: CASSLGAQPLPTDTQYF.

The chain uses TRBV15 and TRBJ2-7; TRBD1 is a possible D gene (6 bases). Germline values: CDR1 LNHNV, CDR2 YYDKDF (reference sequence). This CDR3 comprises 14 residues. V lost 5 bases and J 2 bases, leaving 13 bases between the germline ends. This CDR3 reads CATSFRQVPYEQYF. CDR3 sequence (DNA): TGTGCCACCAGCTTCCGACAGGTCCCCTACGAGCAGTACTTC.

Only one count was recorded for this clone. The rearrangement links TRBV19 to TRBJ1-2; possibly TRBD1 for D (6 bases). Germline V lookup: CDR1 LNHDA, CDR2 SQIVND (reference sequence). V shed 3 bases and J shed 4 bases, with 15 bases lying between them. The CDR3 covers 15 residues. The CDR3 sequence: CASSIEGGGAYGYTF. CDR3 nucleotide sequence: TGTGCCAGTAGTATTGAGGGCGGGGGCGCCTATGGCTACACCTTC.

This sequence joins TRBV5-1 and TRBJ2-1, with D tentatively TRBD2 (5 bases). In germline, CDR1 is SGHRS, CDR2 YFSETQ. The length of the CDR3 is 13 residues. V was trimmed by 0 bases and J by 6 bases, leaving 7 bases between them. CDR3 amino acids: CASSLELGNEQFF. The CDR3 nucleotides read TGCGCCAGCAGCTTGGAACTAGGCAATGAGCAGTTCTTC.

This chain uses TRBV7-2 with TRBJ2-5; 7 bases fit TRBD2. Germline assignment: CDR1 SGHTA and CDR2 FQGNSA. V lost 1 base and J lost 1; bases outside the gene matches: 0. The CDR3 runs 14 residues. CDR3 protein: CASSLGGSQETQYF. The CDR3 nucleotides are TGTGCCAGCAGCTTAGGCGGGAGCCAAGAGACCCAGTACTTC.

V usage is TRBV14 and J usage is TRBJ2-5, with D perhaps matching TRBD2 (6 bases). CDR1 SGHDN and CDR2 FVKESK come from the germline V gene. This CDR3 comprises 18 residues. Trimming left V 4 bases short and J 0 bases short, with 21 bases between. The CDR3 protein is CASSPGYTSTQYQETQYF. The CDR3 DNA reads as TGTGCCAGCAGCCCTGGATACACTAGCACCCAGTACCAAGAGACCCAGTACTTC.

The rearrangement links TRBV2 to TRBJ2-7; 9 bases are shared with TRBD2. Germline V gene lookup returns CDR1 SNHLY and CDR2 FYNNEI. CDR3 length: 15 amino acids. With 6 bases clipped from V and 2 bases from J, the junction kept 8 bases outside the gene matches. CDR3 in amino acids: CASRGAGGNPYEQYF. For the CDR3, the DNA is TGTGCCAGCAGGGGCGCGGGGGGGAATCCCTACGAGCAGTACTTC.

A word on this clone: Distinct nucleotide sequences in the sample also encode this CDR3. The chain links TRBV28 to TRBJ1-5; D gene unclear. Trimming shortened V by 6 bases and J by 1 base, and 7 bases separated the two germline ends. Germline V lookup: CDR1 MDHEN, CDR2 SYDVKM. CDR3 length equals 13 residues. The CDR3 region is CASRLDSNQPQHF. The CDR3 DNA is TGTGCCAGCAGATTAGACAGCAATCAGCCCCAGCATTTT.

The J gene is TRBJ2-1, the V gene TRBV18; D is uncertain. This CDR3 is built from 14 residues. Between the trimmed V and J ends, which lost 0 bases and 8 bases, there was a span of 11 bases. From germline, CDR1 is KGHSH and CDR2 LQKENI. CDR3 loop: CASSPPGSLDEQFF. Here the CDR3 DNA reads TGTGCCAGCTCACCACCGGGTTCTTTAGATGAGCAGTTCTTC.

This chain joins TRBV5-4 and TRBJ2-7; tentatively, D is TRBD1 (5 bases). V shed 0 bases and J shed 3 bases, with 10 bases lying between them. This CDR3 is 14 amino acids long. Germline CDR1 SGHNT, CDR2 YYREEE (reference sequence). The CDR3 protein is CASSLATGHYEQYF. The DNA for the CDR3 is TGTGCCAGCAGCTTGGCAACAGGCCACTACGAGCAGTACTTC.

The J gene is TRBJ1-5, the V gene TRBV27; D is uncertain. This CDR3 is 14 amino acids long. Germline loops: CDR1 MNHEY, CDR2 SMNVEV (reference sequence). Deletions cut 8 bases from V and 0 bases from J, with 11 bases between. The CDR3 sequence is CASGNRNSNQPQHF. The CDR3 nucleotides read TGTGCCAGCGGTAACAGAAATAGCAATCAGCCCCAGCATTTT.

The CDR3 spells CASFYSGRGADTQYF. In nucleotides, the CDR3 is TGTGCCAGCTTCTATAGCGGGAGAGGGGCAGATACGCAGTATTTT. This sequence joins TRBV5-6 and TRBJ2-3, with 9 bases fitting TRBD2. Germline assignment: CDR1 SGHDT and CDR2 YYEEEE. Losses at the gene ends were 7 bases for V and 4 bases for J; bases not matched to a gene: 10. This CDR3 has 15 amino acids. The whole variable domain, remainder taken from reference TRBV5-6 and TRBJ2-3, is DAGVTQSPTHLIKTRGQQVTLRCSPKSGHDTVSWYQQALGQGPQFIFQYYEEEERQRGNFPDRFSGHQFPNYSSELNVNALLLGDSALYLCASFYSGRGADTQYFGPGTRLTVL.

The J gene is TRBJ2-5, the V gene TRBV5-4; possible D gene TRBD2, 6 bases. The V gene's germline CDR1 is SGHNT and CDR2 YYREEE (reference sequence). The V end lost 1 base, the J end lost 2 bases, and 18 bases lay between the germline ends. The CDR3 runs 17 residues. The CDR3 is CASSLRAGPWNQETQYF. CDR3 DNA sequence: TGTGCCAGCAGCTTGCGGGCGGGACCATGGAATCAAGAGACCCAGTACTTC.

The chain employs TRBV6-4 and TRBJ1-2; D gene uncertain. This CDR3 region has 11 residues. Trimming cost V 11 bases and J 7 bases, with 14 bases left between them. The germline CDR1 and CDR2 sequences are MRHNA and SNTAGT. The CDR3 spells CARAGECGYTF. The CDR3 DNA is TGTGCCCGCGCGGGAGAATGTGGCTACACCTTC.

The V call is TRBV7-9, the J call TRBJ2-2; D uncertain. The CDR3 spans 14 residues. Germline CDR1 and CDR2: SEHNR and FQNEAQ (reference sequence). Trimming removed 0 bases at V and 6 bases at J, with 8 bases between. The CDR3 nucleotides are TGTGCCAGCAGCTTAGCGGTCCATGCCGGGGAGCTGTTTTTT. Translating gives CASSLAVHAGELFF.

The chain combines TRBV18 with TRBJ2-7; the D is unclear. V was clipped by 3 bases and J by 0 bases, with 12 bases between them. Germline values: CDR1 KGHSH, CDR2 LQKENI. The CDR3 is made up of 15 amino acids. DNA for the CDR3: TGTGCCAGCTCACCTCAGGACGGTCTCTCCTACGAGCAGTACTTC. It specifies CASSPQDGLSYEQYF.

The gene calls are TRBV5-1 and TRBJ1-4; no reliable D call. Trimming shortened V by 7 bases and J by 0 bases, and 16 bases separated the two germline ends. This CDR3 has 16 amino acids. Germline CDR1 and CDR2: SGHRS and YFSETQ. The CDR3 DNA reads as TGCGCCAGCCGAGAATTAGACAAAGCAACTAATGAAAAACTGTTTTTT. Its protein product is CASRELDKATNEKLFF.

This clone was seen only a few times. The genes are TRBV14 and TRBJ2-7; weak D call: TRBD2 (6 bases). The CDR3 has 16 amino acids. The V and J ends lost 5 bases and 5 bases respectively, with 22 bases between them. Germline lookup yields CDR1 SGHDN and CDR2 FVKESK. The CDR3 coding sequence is TGTGCCAGCAGCTCGATCTTGCCGGGAGCATCCCACGAGCAGTACTTC. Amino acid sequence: CASSSILPGASHEQYF. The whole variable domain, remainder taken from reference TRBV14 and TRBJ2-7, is EAGVTQFPSHSVIEKGQTVTLRCDPISGHDNLYWYRRVMGKEIKFLLHFVKESKQDESGMPNNRFLAERTGGTYSTLKVQPAELEDSGVYFCASSSILPGASHEQYFGPGTRLTVT.

CDR3 residues: CAWTSGSTDTQYF. In nucleotides, the CDR3 is TGTGCCTGGACTAGCGGAAGCACAGATACGCAGTATTTT. J is TRBJ2-3 and V is TRBV30, with 7 positions matching TRBD2. The CDR3 has 13 residues. The V and J ends lost 4 bases and 0 bases, in that order; junction bases with no gene match: 1. Germline V lookup: CDR1 GTSNPN, CDR2 SVGIG (reference sequence).

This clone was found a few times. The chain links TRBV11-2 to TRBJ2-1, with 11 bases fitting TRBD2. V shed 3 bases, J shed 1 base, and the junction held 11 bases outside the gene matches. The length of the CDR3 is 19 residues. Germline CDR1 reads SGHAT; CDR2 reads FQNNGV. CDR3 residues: CASSFGRKVAGGSYNEQFF. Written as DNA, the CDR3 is TGTGCCAGCAGCTTTGGCCGAAAAGTAGCGGGAGGGTCCTACAATGAGCAGTTCTTC. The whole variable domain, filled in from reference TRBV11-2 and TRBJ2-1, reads EAGVAQSPRYKIIEKRQSVAFWCNPISGHATLYWYQQILGQGPKLLIQFQNNGVVDDSQLPKDRFSAERLKGVDSTLKIQPAKLEDSAVYLCASSFGRKVAGGSYNEQFFGPGTRLTVL.

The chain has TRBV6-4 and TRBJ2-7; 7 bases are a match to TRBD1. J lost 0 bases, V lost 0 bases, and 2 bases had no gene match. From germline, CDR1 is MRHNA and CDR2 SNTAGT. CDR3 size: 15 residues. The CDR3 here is CASSDSTGCSYEQYF. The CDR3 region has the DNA TGTGCCAGCAGTGACTCGACAGGGTGCTCCTACGAGCAGTACTTC.

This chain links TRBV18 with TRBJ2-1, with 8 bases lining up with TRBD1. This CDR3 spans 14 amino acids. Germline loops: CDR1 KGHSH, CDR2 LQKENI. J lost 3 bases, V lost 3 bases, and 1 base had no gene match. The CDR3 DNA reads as TGTGCCAGCTCACCGGACAGGGTCTACAATGAGCAGTTCTTC. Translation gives CASSPDRVYNEQFF.